Listed below are T cell receptor beta chains from one sample, sequenced in a study of PD-L1 blockade in urothelial cancer. Assay used: immunoSEQ multiplex PCR; TCRdb lists only in-frame clones, some missing. Among 84,000 or so clones listed, 85% to 90% were seen once. The sequences come from PBMCs, collected around atezolizumab (anti-PD-L1) treatment. The source is a man aged 60 to 69 with urothelial cancer. Both conserved end residues are part of each CDR3. D genes are given only for firm matches. Where a row states a size, it is once, few, many or the class of an expanded clone; other rows omit it.

j_gene: TRBJ2-7; v_gene: TRBV7-2; abundance: once; d_gene: TRBD2; CDR3aa: CASSYGGNSRDEQYF; CDR3nt: TGTGCCAGCAGCTACGGGGGGAACAGCAGGGACGAGCAGTACTTC
j_gene: TRBJ2-7; v_gene: TRBV18; abundance: NA; d_gene: NA; CDR3aa: CASSLRELSYEQYF; CDR3nt: TGTGCCAGCTCACTACGGGAACTCTCCTACGAGCAGTACTTC
j_gene: TRBJ1-6; v_gene: TRBV19; abundance: NA; d_gene: NA; CDR3aa: CASSAGLAPLHF; CDR3nt: TGTGCCAGTAGTGCAGGGTTAGCACCCCTCCACTTT
j_gene: TRBJ2-7; v_gene: TRBV27; abundance: NA; d_gene: NA; CDR3aa: CASSGHKTSYEQYF; CDR3nt: TGTGCCAGCAGTGGACATAAGACCTCCTACGAGCAGTACTTC
j_gene: TRBJ1-3; v_gene: TRBV5-3; abundance: NA; d_gene: TRBD1; CDR3aa: CAPEGAYSGNTIYF; CDR3nt: TGTGCCCCTGAGGGGGCTTATTCTGGAAACACCATATATTTT
j_gene: TRBJ2-5; v_gene: TRBV5-8; abundance: once; d_gene: TRBD1; CDR3aa: CASSNPGQNFQETQYF; CDR3nt: TGTGCCAGCAGCAACCCGGGACAGAACTTCCAAGAGACCCAGTACTTC
j_gene: TRBJ2-7; v_gene: TRBV15; abundance: NA; d_gene: TRBD2; CDR3aa: CATSRGGRSSYEQYF; CDR3nt: TGTGCCACCAGCAGAGGCGGGAGGAGCTCCTACGAGCAGTACTTC
j_gene: TRBJ2-5; v_gene: TRBV9; abundance: NA; d_gene: TRBD2; CDR3aa: CASTPGLAGAETQYF; CDR3nt: TGTGCCAGCACCCCAGGACTAGCGGGAGCGGAGACCCAGTACTTC
j_gene: TRBJ2-7; v_gene: TRBV5-1; abundance: NA; d_gene: TRBD2; CDR3aa: CASSLSTSGGEQYF; CDR3nt: TGCGCCAGCAGTTTGTCGACTAGCGGGGGCGAGCAGTACTTC
j_gene: TRBJ2-3; v_gene: TRBV4-1; abundance: NA; d_gene: NA; CDR3aa: CASSQVVAARTDTQYF; CDR3nt: TGCGCCAGCAGCCAAGTGGTAGCAGCCCGCACAGATACGCAGTATTTT
j_gene: TRBJ2-7; v_gene: TRBV28; abundance: NA; d_gene: NA; CDR3aa: CASSPGYREQYF; CDR3nt: TGTGCCAGCAGTCCAGGGTACCGGGAGCAGTACTTC
j_gene: TRBJ2-7; v_gene: TRBV18; abundance: NA; d_gene: TRBD1; CDR3aa: CASSPRQGKSYEQYF; CDR3nt: TGTGCCAGCTCCCCTCGACAGGGAAAGTCATACGAGCAGTACTTC
j_gene: TRBJ1-5; v_gene: TRBV28; abundance: NA; d_gene: NA; CDR3aa: CASKEGGQPQHF; CDR3nt: TGTGCCAGCAAGGAGGGGGGGCAGCCCCAGCATTTT
j_gene: TRBJ2-7; v_gene: TRBV6-6; abundance: NA; d_gene: NA; CDR3aa: CASSYSDSLYEQYF; CDR3nt: TGTGCCAGCAGTTACTCGGACAGTCTTTACGAGCAGTACTTC
j_gene: TRBJ2-6; v_gene: TRBV5-4; abundance: NA; d_gene: NA; CDR3aa: CASALVSGANVLTF; CDR3nt: TGTGCCAGCGCACTAGTATCTGGGGCCAACGTCCTGACTTTC
j_gene: TRBJ1-1; v_gene: TRBV29-1; abundance: few; d_gene: NA; CDR3aa: CSAGGLINTEAFF; CDR3nt: TGCAGCGCCGGGGGGCTAATTAACACTGAAGCTTTCTTT
j_gene: TRBJ2-1; v_gene: TRBV6-6; abundance: NA; d_gene: NA; CDR3aa: CASSYSRGRVNEQFF; CDR3nt: TGTGCCAGCAGTTACTCAAGGGGTCGAGTGAATGAGCAGTTCTTC
j_gene: TRBJ1-1; v_gene: TRBV7-2; abundance: NA; d_gene: NA; CDR3aa: CASSWGHQNTEAFF; CDR3nt: TGTGCCAGCAGCTGGGGACATCAGAACACTGAAGCTTTCTTT
j_gene: TRBJ1-1; v_gene: TRBV9; abundance: NA; d_gene: NA; CDR3aa: CASSLDIANTEAFF; CDR3nt: TGTGCCAGCAGCCTGGACATCGCGAACACTGAAGCTTTCTTT
j_gene: TRBJ1-1; v_gene: TRBV19; abundance: NA; d_gene: NA; CDR3aa: CASNSYLEENEAFF; CDR3nt: TGTGCCAGTAACTCATACCTCGAGGAGAATGAAGCTTTCTTT
j_gene: TRBJ2-7; v_gene: TRBV10-3; abundance: NA; d_gene: TRBD1; CDR3aa: CAISPRDRDFGRKYF; CDR3nt: TGTGCCATCAGTCCCCGGGACAGGGACTTTGGCCGGAAGTACTTC
j_gene: TRBJ2-4; v_gene: TRBV5-4; abundance: NA; d_gene: NA; CDR3aa: CASSLGTVKNIQYF; CDR3nt: TGTGCCAGCAGCTTGGGGACAGTTAAAAACATTCAGTACTTC
j_gene: TRBJ2-1; v_gene: TRBV6-5; abundance: NA; d_gene: NA; CDR3aa: CASSYYEGVSNEQFF; CDR3nt: TGTGCCAGCAGTTACTACGAGGGGGTCTCCAATGAGCAGTTCTTC
j_gene: TRBJ2-5; v_gene: TRBV19; abundance: NA; d_gene: NA; CDR3aa: CASSITSRETQYF; CDR3nt: TGTGCCAGTAGTATAACTAGTCGTGAGACCCAGTACTTC
j_gene: TRBJ2-7; v_gene: TRBV5-1; abundance: NA; d_gene: NA; CDR3aa: CASRTETTYEQYF; CDR3nt: TGCGCCAGCAGAACAGAAACCACCTACGAGCAGTACTTC
j_gene: TRBJ2-5; v_gene: TRBV7-9; abundance: NA; d_gene: NA; CDR3aa: CASSRDRQETQYF; CDR3nt: TGTGCCAGCAGCAGAGACAGACAAGAGACCCAGTACTTC
j_gene: TRBJ2-1; v_gene: TRBV29-1; abundance: NA; d_gene: NA; CDR3aa: CSVAYSSYNEQFF; CDR3nt: TGCAGCGTTGCCTATAGCTCCTACAATGAGCAGTTCTTC
j_gene: TRBJ1-1; v_gene: TRBV10-3; abundance: NA; d_gene: TRBD1; CDR3aa: CAIRITGGGTEAFF; CDR3nt: TGTGCCATCAGAATCACAGGGGGCGGGACTGAAGCTTTCTTT
j_gene: TRBJ2-1; v_gene: TRBV27; abundance: NA; d_gene: NA; CDR3aa: CASRDSQGYYNEQFF; CDR3nt: TGTGCCAGCAGAGACAGCCAAGGGTACTACAATGAGCAGTTCTTC
j_gene: TRBJ2-7; v_gene: TRBV30; abundance: NA; d_gene: NA; CDR3aa: CACLRGTYEQYF; CDR3nt: TGTGCCTGTCTCAGGGGAACCTACGAGCAGTACTTC
j_gene: TRBJ1-4; v_gene: TRBV11-3; abundance: NA; d_gene: NA; CDR3aa: CASSLGGGTNEKLFF; CDR3nt: TGTGCCAGCAGCTTAGGAGGGGGTACTAATGAAAAACTGTTTTTT
j_gene: TRBJ1-2; v_gene: TRBV4-3; abundance: NA; d_gene: TRBD1; CDR3aa: CASSLETGFGGYTF; CDR3nt: TGCGCCAGCAGCCTAGAGACAGGGTTCGGTGGCTACACCTTC
j_gene: TRBJ2-7; v_gene: TRBV4-2; abundance: NA; d_gene: NA; CDR3aa: CASSQGQIYEQYF; CDR3nt: TGTGCCAGCAGCCAAGGTCAGATCTACGAGCAGTACTTC
j_gene: TRBJ2-2; v_gene: TRBV5-1; abundance: NA; d_gene: NA; CDR3aa: CASSLLARRNTGELFF; CDR3nt: TGCGCCAGCAGCCTCCTAGCACGAAGGAACACCGGGGAGCTGTTTTTT
j_gene: TRBJ2-7; v_gene: TRBV30; abundance: NA; d_gene: NA; CDR3aa: CAWTPGYEQYF; CDR3nt: TGTGCCTGGACCCCCGGGTACGAGCAGTACTTC
j_gene: TRBJ2-1; v_gene: TRBV6-6; abundance: NA; d_gene: TRBD2; CDR3aa: CASSTRTSGNEQFF; CDR3nt: TGTGCCAGCAGTACCCGGACTAGCGGGAATGAGCAGTTCTTC
j_gene: TRBJ2-5; v_gene: TRBV10-3; abundance: NA; d_gene: TRBD2; CDR3aa: CAISESSWGGQETQYF; CDR3nt: TGTGCCATCAGTGAGTCTTCCTGGGGGGGCCAAGAGACCCAGTACTTC
j_gene: TRBJ2-7; v_gene: TRBV10-1; abundance: NA; d_gene: NA; CDR3aa: CASSGDLTQQYF; CDR3nt: TGCGCCAGCAGCGGGGACTTGACTCAGCAGTACTTC
j_gene: TRBJ2-1; v_gene: TRBV18; abundance: once; d_gene: TRBD2; CDR3aa: CASSPRTSGYSSTEQFF; CDR3nt: TGTGCCAGCTCACCTAGGACTAGCGGGTACAGTAGCACTGAGCAGTTCTTC
j_gene: TRBJ1-5; v_gene: TRBV9; abundance: few; d_gene: NA; CDR3aa: CASSVSQPQHF; CDR3nt: TGTGCCAGCAGCGTAAGCCAGCCCCAGCATTTT
j_gene: TRBJ2-7; v_gene: TRBV5-6; abundance: NA; d_gene: TRBD2; CDR3aa: CASSLAYSGIPGEQYF; CDR3nt: TGTGCCAGCAGCTTGGCCTATAGCGGGATCCCTGGGGAGCAGTACTTC
j_gene: TRBJ2-7; v_gene: TRBV9; abundance: NA; d_gene: TRBD1; CDR3aa: CASSVAEGRTGINEQYF; CDR3nt: TGTGCCAGCAGCGTAGCCGAGGGCCGGACAGGAATCAACGAGCAGTACTTC
j_gene: TRBJ2-4; v_gene: TRBV28; abundance: NA; d_gene: TRBD2; CDR3aa: CASSPTPLAVGDIQYF; CDR3nt: TGTGCCAGCAGTCCGACCCCTCTAGCGGTGGGGGACATTCAGTACTTC